The clone carrying this TCR beta chain was detected many times. Unique molecular identifiers tagged the TCRbeta library. MiXCR, run by TCRdb on the PCR reads, gives a single entry per CDR3 protein. The table lists about 440,000 distinct CDR3 sequences, 43% of them singletons, with approximately 25% in the top ten. The data were taken from a study of T-cell reconstitution after alpha-beta-depleted transplantation in children. From germline, CDR1 is SGHTA and CDR2 FQGNSA. The CDR3 loop spans 16 amino acids. The V end was cut by 2 bases, the J end by 6 bases, with 18 bases between. The sequencing used PBMCs, collected before TCRalphabeta/CD19-depleted stem cell transplant. The source of this sequence is a girl aged 2-15 years with aplastic anemia, due to receive a stem cell transplant. This sequence joins TRBV7-2 and TRBJ2-3; perhaps TRBD2 as D (6 bases). The CDR3, as DNA: TGTGCCAGCAGCTTATTTGGCGGGGTGGGGAAGGATACGCAGTATTTT. The encoded protein is CASSLFGGVGKDTQYF.